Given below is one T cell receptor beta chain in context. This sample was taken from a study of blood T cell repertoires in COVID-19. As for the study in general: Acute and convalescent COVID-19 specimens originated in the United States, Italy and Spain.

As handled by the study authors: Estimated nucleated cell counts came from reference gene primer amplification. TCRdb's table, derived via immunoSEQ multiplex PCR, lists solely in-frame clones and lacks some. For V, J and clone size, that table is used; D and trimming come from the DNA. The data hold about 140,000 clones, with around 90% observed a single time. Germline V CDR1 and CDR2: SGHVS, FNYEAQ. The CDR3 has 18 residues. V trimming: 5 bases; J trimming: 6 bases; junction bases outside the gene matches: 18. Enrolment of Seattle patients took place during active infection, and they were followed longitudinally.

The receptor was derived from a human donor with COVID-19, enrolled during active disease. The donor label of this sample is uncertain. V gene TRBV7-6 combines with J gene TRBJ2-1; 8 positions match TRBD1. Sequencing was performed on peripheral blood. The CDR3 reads CASSPIPAGTGVSNEQFF. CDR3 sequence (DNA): TGTGCCAGCAGCCCAATTCCGGCCGGGACAGGAGTTAGCAATGAGCAGTTCTTC.